This paragraph reports one T cell receptor beta chain. The entry originates in a study of control samples from healthy donors and cancer patients. Clones were read by immunoSEQ multiplex PCR, and TCRdb kept only the in-frame ones, dropping some. The sample consists of tens of thousands of clones, approximately 93% of them appearing once. Sequencing used PBMCs. The sequence was collected from a woman in her thirties or forties with lung cancer.

CDR3 in DNA: TGTGCCAGCAGTTACGAAGGGAAGAATGAGCAGTTCTTC. Protein sequence: CASSYEGKNEQFF. J is TRBJ2-1 and V is TRBV12-3 or TRBV12-4; D is unclear. This CDR3 comprises 13 residues. The germline V and J ends were trimmed by 4 bases and 7 bases, with 11 bases remaining between them.